This record covers a single TCR beta chain. Germline-derived CDR1 and CDR2 are SGHRS and YFSETQ. The CDR3 is 16 amino acids. The V gene lost 6 bases and the J gene lost 1 base, with 16 bases spanning the gap. This record belongs to a study of Tregs in tolerant kidney transplant recipients. Study-wide context: Mixed chimerism was transient after nonmyeloablative marrow transplants from related graft donors.

Repertoires were generated with immunoSEQ multiplex PCR, while TCRdb's copy carries only in-frame clones and drops some. The sample yields tens of thousands of clones, approximately 93% seen once. This clonotype was obtained from a human donor who received a combined kidney and bone marrow transplant. The sample consisted of CD4+ T cells from blood, taken before the transplant. V usage is TRBV5-1 and J usage is TRBJ2-2; tentatively, D is TRBD1 (5 bases). In DNA, the CDR3 is TGCGCCAGCACAGTCCCTCGGCAGGGGAACACCGGGGAGCTGTTTTTT. Amino acid sequence: CASTVPRQGNTGELFF.